The source of this T cell receptor (beta chain) is a study of control samples from healthy donors and cancer patients. Measured with immunoSEQ multiplex PCR; TCRdb has only the in-frame clones, and not every one. Recorded for this sample: some 180,000 clones. CDR3 length: 15 amino acids. J gave up 4 bases and V 4 bases, and 7 bases lay outside the gene matches. Germline loops: CDR1 LGHDT, CDR2 YNNKEL (reference sequence). This chain joins TRBV3-1 (or the pseudogene TRBV3-2) and TRBJ1-5, with 7 nucleotides matching TRBD1. Material: blood. This TCR was sampled from a young woman in good health. The CDR3 protein is CASSPPGQINQPQHF. The DNA for the CDR3 is TGTGCCAGCAGCCCGCCGGGACAGATAAATCAGCCCCAGCATTTT.